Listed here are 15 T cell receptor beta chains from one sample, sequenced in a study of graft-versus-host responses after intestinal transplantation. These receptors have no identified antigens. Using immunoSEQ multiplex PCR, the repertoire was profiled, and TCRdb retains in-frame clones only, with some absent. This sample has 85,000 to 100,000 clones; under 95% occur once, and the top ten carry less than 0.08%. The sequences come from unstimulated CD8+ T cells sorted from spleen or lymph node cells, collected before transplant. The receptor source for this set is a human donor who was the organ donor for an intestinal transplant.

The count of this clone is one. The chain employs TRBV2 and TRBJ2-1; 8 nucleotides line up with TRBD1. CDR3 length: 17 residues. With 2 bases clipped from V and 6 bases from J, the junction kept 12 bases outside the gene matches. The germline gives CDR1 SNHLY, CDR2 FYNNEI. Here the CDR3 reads CASSESKDRAYGNEQFF. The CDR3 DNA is TGTGCCAGCAGTGAATCTAAGGACAGGGCCTACGGCAATGAGCAGTTCTTC.

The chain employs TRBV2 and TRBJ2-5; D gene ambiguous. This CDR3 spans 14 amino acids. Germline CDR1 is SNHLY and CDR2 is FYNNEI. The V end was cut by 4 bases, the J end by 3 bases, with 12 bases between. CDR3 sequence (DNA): TGTGCCAGCAGTGCAAGTAGAATTGAAGAGACCCAGTACTTC. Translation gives CASSASRIEETQYF.

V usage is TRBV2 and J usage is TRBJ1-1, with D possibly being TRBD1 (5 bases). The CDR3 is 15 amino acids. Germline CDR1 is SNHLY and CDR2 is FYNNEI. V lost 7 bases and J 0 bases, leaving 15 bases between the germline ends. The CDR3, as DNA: TGTGCCAGCACCCCATGGGGGGGGATGAACACTGAAGCTTTCTTT. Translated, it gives CASTPWGGMNTEAFF.

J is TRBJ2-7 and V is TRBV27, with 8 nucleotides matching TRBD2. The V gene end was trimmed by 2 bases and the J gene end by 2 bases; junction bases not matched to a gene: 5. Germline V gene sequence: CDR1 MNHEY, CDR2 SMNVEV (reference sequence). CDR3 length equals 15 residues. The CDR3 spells CASSLSGGYAYEQYF. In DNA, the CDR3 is TGTGCCAGCAGTTTAAGCGGGGGCTACGCCTACGAGCAGTACTTC.

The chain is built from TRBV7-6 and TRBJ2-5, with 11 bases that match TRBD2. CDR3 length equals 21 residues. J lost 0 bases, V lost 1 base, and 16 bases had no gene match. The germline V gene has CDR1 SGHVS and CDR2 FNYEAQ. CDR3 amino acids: CASSLEYGRLAGRGYQETQYF. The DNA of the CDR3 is TGTGCCAGCAGCTTAGAGTACGGGCGACTAGCGGGGAGGGGGTACCAAGAGACCCAGTACTTC.

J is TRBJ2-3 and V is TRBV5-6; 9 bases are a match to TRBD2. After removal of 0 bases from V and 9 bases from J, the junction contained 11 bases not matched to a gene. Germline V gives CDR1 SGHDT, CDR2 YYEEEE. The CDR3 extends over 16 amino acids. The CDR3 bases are TGTGCCAGCAGCTTGGCCCACAGTAGCGGGAGCAACACGCAGTATTTT. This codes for CASSLAHSSGSNTQYF.

CDR3 protein: CASSQLSESDQPQHF. CDR3 DNA sequence: TGCGCCAGCAGCCAATTATCAGAAAGCGATCAGCCCCAGCATTTT. V is TRBV4-1 and J is TRBJ1-5, with D unresolved. V was trimmed by 2 bases and J by 5 bases, leaving 13 bases between them. The germline gives CDR1 MGHRA, CDR2 YSYEKL. CDR3 length: 15 amino acids.

For the CDR3, the DNA is TGCGCCAGCAGTCAACGGGACAGGGGGCAAGAGACCCAGTACTTC. It encodes CASSQRDRGQETQYF. V usage is TRBV23-1 and J usage is TRBJ2-5; 11 bases map to TRBD1. TRBV23-1 is recorded as an ORF, its role being uncertain. The CDR3 spans 15 residues. Trimming removed 2 bases from V and 2 bases from J; junction bases left unmatched: 1.

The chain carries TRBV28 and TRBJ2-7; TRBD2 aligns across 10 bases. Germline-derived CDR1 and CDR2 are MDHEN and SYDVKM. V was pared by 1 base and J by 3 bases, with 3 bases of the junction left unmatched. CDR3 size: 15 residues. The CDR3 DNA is TGTGCCAGCAGTTTATATTCTAGCGGGAGCTACGAGCAGTACTTC. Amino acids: CASSLYSSGSYEQYF.

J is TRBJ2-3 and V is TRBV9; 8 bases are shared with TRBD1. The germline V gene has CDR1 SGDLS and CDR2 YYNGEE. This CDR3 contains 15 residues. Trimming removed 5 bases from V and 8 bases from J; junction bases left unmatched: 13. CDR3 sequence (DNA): TGTGCCAGCAGTCAAGGACAGGGCGGTTTTGTTACGCAGTATTTT. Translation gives CASSQGQGGFVTQYF.

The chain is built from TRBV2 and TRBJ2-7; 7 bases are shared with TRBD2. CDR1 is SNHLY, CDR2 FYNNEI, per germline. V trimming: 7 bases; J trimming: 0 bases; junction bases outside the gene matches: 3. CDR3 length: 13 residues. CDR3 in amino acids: CASKASGSYEQYF. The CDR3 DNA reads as TGTGCCAGCAAAGCTAGCGGCTCCTACGAGCAGTACTTC.

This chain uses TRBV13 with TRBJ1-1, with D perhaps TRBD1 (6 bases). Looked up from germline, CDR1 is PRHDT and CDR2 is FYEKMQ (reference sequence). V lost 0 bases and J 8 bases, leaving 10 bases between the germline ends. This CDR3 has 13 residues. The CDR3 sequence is CASSLGWGQEAFF. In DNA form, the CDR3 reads TGTGCCAGCAGCTTAGGTTGGGGGCAGGAAGCTTTCTTT.

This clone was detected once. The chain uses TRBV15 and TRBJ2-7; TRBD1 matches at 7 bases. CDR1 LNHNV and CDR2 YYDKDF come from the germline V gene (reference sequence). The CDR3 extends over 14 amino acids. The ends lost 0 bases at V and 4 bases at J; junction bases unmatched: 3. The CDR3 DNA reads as TGTGCCACCAGCAGAGATATGGGACAGTACGAGCAGTACTTC. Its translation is CATSRDMGQYEQYF.

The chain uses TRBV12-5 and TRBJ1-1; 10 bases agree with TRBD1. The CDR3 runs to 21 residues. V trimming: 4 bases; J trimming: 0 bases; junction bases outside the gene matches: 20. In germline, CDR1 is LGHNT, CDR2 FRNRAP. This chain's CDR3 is CASGYDTNPDRGVFMNTEAFF. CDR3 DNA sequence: TGTGCTAGTGGTTACGACACAAACCCGGACAGGGGGGTTTTTATGAACACTGAAGCTTTCTTT.

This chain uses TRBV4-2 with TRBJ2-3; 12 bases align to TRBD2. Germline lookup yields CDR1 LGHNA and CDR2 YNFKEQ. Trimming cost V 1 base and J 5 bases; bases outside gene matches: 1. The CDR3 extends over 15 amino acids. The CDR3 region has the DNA TGTGCCAGCAGCCAAGGACTAGCGGGAGAAGATACGCAGTATTTT. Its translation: CASSQGLAGEDTQYF.